This T cell receptor beta chain was captured by sequencing in a study of blood T cell repertoires in COVID-19. Study overall: Sites in the United States, Italy and Spain provided acute and convalescent COVID-19 samples. T cells, B-cell-depleted T cells, or PBMCs provided the cDNA or gDNA that served as material.

In the authors' workflow: Scientists estimated how many nucleated cells there were by amplifying reference gene primers. Data came from immunoSEQ multiplex PCR; TCRdb stores just in-frame clones and leaves some out. Clonal size and the V and J genes are those of that table, whereas D and trimming came from the DNA. In the table there are some 250,000 clones, approximately 83% of which are singletons. CDR1 is LGHDT and CDR2 is YNNKEL in the germline V gene (reference sequence). This CDR3 contains 13 residues. V shed 8 bases and J shed 4 bases, with 11 bases lying between them. This receptor was taken from a woman older than 75 with acute or convalescent COVID-19. Sequencing input: peripheral blood. The V call is TRBV3-1 (or the pseudogene TRBV3-2), the J call TRBJ2-2; a possible D gene is TRBD2 (7 bases). CDR3 sequence: CASGGGATGELFF. The CDR3, as DNA: TGTGCCAGCGGTGGGGGGGCCACCGGGGAGCTGTTTTTT.